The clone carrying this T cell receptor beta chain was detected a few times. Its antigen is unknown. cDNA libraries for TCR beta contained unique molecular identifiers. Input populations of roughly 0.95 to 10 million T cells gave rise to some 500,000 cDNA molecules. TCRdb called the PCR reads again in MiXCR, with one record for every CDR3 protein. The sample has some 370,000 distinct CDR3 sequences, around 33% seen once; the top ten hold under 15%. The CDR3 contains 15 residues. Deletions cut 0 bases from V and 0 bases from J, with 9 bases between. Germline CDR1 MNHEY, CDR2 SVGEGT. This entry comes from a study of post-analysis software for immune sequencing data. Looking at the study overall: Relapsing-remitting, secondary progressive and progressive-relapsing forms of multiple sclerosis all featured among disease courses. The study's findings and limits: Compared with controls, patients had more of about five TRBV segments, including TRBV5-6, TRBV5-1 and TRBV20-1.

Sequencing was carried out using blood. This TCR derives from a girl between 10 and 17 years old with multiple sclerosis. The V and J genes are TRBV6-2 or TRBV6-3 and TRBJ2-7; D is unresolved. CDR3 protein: CASSYSPLGSYEQYF. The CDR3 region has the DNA TGTGCCAGCAGTTACTCGCCTCTTGGCTCCTACGAGCAGTACTTC.